A selection of T cell receptor beta chains follows, all from one sample in a study of T cell repertoires in cytomegalovirus infection. For these TCRs, the target antigens are not known. TCRdb re-called the reads through MiXCR, storing one row per CDR3 protein. Among 700,000 to 850,000 distinct CDR3 sequences, around a third were seen once, and the ten largest hold approximately 13%. The sequences come from cultured CD8+ T cells from PBMCs, collected from culture after CMV antigen stimulation. These receptors all come from a human donor in good health (CMV status not recorded). Some clones in this sample may be carry-over from other donors' samples. CDR3s include the opening cysteine and the closing phenylalanine or tryptophan. The order of the fields is clone size, J gene, V gene, D gene, CDR3 protein, CDR3 DNA. A D gene is named only where the DNA matches it firmly. Expanded clones are given a class, and other clones once, few, many or no size at all.

clone size: .
J gene: TRBJ2-3
V gene: TRBV6-2/TRBV6-3
D gene: .
CDR3 protein: CASSDTRGAALDTQYF
CDR3 DNA: TGTGCCAGCAGTGATACCAGGGGAGCGGCCCTAGATACGCAGTATTTT

clone size: .
J gene: TRBJ2-1
V gene: TRBV6-1
D gene: TRBD2
CDR3 protein: CASSGGGPGNEQFF
CDR3 DNA: TGTGCCAGCTCGGGGGGGGGCCCAGGCAATGAGCAGTTCTTC

clone size: many
J gene: TRBJ1-2
V gene: TRBV25-1
D gene: .
CDR3 protein: CASSELQAPYGYTF
CDR3 DNA: TGTGCCAGCAGTGAATTACAGGCCCCCTATGGCTACACCTTC

clone size: few
J gene: TRBJ2-2
V gene: TRBV10-3
D gene: TRBD1
CDR3 protein: CAITAGTGNTGELFF
CDR3 DNA: TGTGCCATCACCGCCGGGACAGGGAACACCGGGGAGCTGTTTTTT

clone size: many
J gene: TRBJ1-2
V gene: TRBV7-9
D gene: .
CDR3 protein: CASGANYGYTF
CDR3 DNA: TGTGCCAGCGGCGCAAACTATGGCTACACCTTC

clone size: many
J gene: TRBJ1-6
V gene: TRBV27
D gene: .
CDR3 protein: CASSFGSSYNSPLHF
CDR3 DNA: TGTGCCAGCAGCTTCGGGAGCTCCTATAATTCACCCCTCCACTTT

clone size: .
J gene: TRBJ2-2
V gene: TRBV27
D gene: TRBD2
CDR3 protein: CASSSQPPRGLAGAKLFF
CDR3 DNA: TGTGCCAGCAGTTCCCAACCGCCGAGGGGACTAGCGGGGGCAAAGCTGTTTTTT

clone size: .
J gene: TRBJ1-1
V gene: TRBV6-6
D gene: TRBD1
CDR3 protein: CASSPGGDYEAFF
CDR3 DNA: TGTGCCAGCAGCCCAGGGGGTGACTATGAAGCTTTCTTT

clone size: few
J gene: TRBJ1-6
V gene: TRBV6-2/TRBV6-3
D gene: TRBD1
CDR3 protein: CASSYTGTGDLPLHF
CDR3 DNA: TGTGCCAGCAGTTACACGGGGACAGGGGATCTCCCCCTCCACTTT

clone size: once
J gene: TRBJ2-4
V gene: TRBV7-1
D gene: .
CDR3 protein: CASSGEAQAKNFQYF
CDR3 DNA: TGTGCCAGCAGCGGAGAGGCACAGGCCAAAAACTTTCAGTACTTC

clone size: few
J gene: TRBJ1-1
V gene: TRBV7-9
D gene: .
CDR3 protein: CASSFYPSDTEAFF
CDR3 DNA: TGTGCCAGCAGCTTTTACCCGTCGGACACTGAAGCTTTCTTT

clone size: .
J gene: TRBJ1-1
V gene: TRBV4-1
D gene: .
CDR3 protein: CASSQTRHPNTEAFF
CDR3 DNA: TGCGCCAGCAGCCAAACCCGGCATCCGAACACTGAAGCTTTCTTT

clone size: .
J gene: TRBJ2-1
V gene: TRBV7-9
D gene: .
CDR3 protein: CASSFGQVRGHTSYNEQFF
CDR3 DNA: TGTGCCAGCAGCTTTGGTCAGGTGCGAGGACACACATCCTACAATGAGCAGTTCTTC

clone size: few
J gene: TRBJ2-3
V gene: TRBV5-6
D gene: .
CDR3 protein: CASSWGRGSDTQYF
CDR3 DNA: TGTGCCAGCAGCTGGGGGCGGGGGTCAGATACGCAGTATTTT

clone size: .
J gene: TRBJ1-2
V gene: TRBV19
D gene: .
CDR3 protein: CASSPDPFYGYTF
CDR3 DNA: TGTGCCAGTAGCCCAGACCCCTTTTATGGCTACACCTTC

clone size: few
J gene: TRBJ1-1
V gene: TRBV27
D gene: TRBD1
CDR3 protein: CASSKLRDRGLEAFF
CDR3 DNA: TGTGCCAGCAGTAAACTCCGGGACAGGGGGCTGGAAGCTTTCTTT

clone size: many
J gene: TRBJ1-2
V gene: TRBV7-2
D gene: .
CDR3 protein: CASSSPGGAGGYTF
CDR3 DNA: TGTGCCAGCAGCTCCCCTGGGGGGGCGGGTGGCTACACCTTC

clone size: many
J gene: TRBJ2-1
V gene: TRBV28
D gene: .
CDR3 protein: CASSIGEDYNEQFF
CDR3 DNA: TGTGCCAGCAGCATCGGGGAGGACTACAATGAGCAGTTCTTC

clone size: .
J gene: TRBJ1-2
V gene: TRBV29-1
D gene: .
CDR3 protein: CSAGSRVFLDGYTF
CDR3 DNA: TGCAGCGCCGGATCCAGGGTATTTTTGGATGGCTACACCTTC

clone size: .
J gene: TRBJ1-3
V gene: TRBV20-1
D gene: TRBD1
CDR3 protein: CSVTPITRTTGQLSGNTIYF
CDR3 DNA: TGCAGTGTTACCCCTATAACCCGCACTACGGGACAGCTCTCTGGAAACACCATATATTTT

clone size: .
J gene: TRBJ2-7
V gene: TRBV6-5
D gene: .
CDR3 protein: CASSYGAGDTYEQYF
CDR3 DNA: TGTGCCAGCAGTTACGGGGCGGGCGATACCTACGAGCAGTACTTC

clone size: .
J gene: TRBJ2-7
V gene: TRBV29-1
D gene: .
CDR3 protein: CSVLQGNAEQYF
CDR3 DNA: TGCAGCGTCTTACAGGGTAACGCCGAGCAGTACTTC

clone size: .
J gene: TRBJ2-5
V gene: TRBV12-5
D gene: .
CDR3 protein: CASGREETQYF
CDR3 DNA: TGTGCTAGTGGGAGGGAAGAGACCCAGTACTTC

clone size: few
J gene: TRBJ2-1
V gene: TRBV7-3
D gene: .
CDR3 protein: CASSLKTGLSSYNEQFF
CDR3 DNA: TGTGCCAGCAGCTTAAAAACAGGTCTGAGCTCCTACAATGAGCAGTTCTTC

clone size: .
J gene: TRBJ1-5
V gene: TRBV7-6
D gene: .
CDR3 protein: CASSLEQGGSQPQHF
CDR3 DNA: TGTGCCAGCAGCTTAGAACAGGGAGGCAGTCAGCCCCAGCATTTT

clone size: many
J gene: TRBJ2-1
V gene: TRBV7-9
D gene: .
CDR3 protein: CASSLGQPNEQFF
CDR3 DNA: TGTGCCAGCAGCTTAGGTCAGCCCAATGAGCAGTTCTTC

clone size: .
J gene: TRBJ2-5
V gene: TRBV6-5
D gene: TRBD2
CDR3 protein: CASSYRDYQGETQYF
CDR3 DNA: TGTGCCAGCAGTTACCGGGACTACCAAGGGGAGACCCAGTACTTC

clone size: .
J gene: TRBJ1-2
V gene: TRBV6-1
D gene: .
CDR3 protein: CASRTASLTYGYTF
CDR3 DNA: TGTGCCAGCCGGACTGCATCTCTAACCTATGGCTACACCTTC

clone size: many
J gene: TRBJ2-7
V gene: TRBV12-3/TRBV12-4
D gene: .
CDR3 protein: CASSPSGSYEQYF
CDR3 DNA: TGTGCCAGCAGCCCCTCAGGAAGCTACGAGCAGTACTTC

clone size: .
J gene: TRBJ2-7
V gene: TRBV19
D gene: .
CDR3 protein: CASGPGAGWYEQYF
CDR3 DNA: TGTGCCAGTGGCCCGGGAGCTGGATGGTACGAGCAGTACTTC

clone size: .
J gene: TRBJ1-2
V gene: TRBV7-9
D gene: .
CDR3 protein: CASSTSQDYGYTF
CDR3 DNA: TGTGCCAGCAGCACGTCACAGGACTATGGCTACACCTTC

clone size: .
J gene: TRBJ1-4
V gene: TRBV7-2
D gene: TRBD1
CDR3 protein: CASSLYGQGALGNEKLFF
CDR3 DNA: TGTGCCAGCAGCTTATATGGACAGGGGGCGCTTGGTAATGAAAAACTGTTTTTT